This T cell receptor beta chain was identified during a study of T cell responses to AZD1222 COVID-19 vaccine. The CDR3 extends over 14 amino acids. The germline V gene encodes CDR1 MDHEN and CDR2 SYDVKM. V shed 4 bases and J shed 4 bases, with 13 bases lying between them. The assay was immunoSEQ multiplex PCR, and TCRdb's table has in-frame clones only and misses some. This repertoire shows about 81,000 clones, approximately 90% found once; its top ten account for 8%. The origin of this receptor is an adult who received the AZD1222 COVID-19 vaccine. The chain has TRBV28 and TRBJ1-2; D may be TRBD1 (5 bases). The material was peripheral blood, obtained 28 days after the second AZD1222 dose. The CDR3 nucleotides read TGTGCCAGCAGTTCGGGGCAGGGAACCTATGGCTACACCTTC. Translating it yields CASSSGQGTYGYTF.